This T cell receptor (beta chain) was sequenced in a study of T cells in tumors after PD-1 blockade. At the level of the study: Mean per blood sample: about 110,000 templates (about 24,000-260,000), approximately 37,000 unique clonotypes.

Tumor or blood genomic DNA was sequenced, with inputs of about 616 ng to 6,500 ng. This CDR3 is 13 amino acids long. The V and J ends lost 7 bases and 4 bases respectively, with 13 bases between them. Germline V CDR1 and CDR2: MNHEY, SVGAGI. Of note for this clone: The antigen remains unidentified.

The study's findings and limits: Blood contained about 42% of the tumor's TCR clonotypes.

Data came from immunoSEQ multiplex PCR; TCRdb stores just in-frame clones and leaves some out. The data show approximately 47,000 clones, roughly 80% seen once. Sequencing used PBMCs, obtained before anti-PD-1 treatment. This TCR was recovered from a human donor with basal cell carcinoma. The V call is TRBV6-5, the J call TRBJ1-2, with D hard to call. CDR3 in amino acids: CASMSRDGYGYTF. The CDR3 nucleotides read TGTGCCAGCATGAGCAGAGACGGCTATGGCTACACCTTC.